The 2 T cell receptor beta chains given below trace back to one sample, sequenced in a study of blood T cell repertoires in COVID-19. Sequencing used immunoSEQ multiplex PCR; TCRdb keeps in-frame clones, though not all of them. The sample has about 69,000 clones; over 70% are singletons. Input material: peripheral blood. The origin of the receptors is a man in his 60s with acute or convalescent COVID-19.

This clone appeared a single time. CDR3 amino acids: CASSLAGLDGYTF. Here the CDR3 DNA reads TGTGCCAGCAGTTTGGCGGGGCTGGATGGCTACACCTTC. The rearrangement uses TRBV12-3 or TRBV12-4 and TRBJ1-2; a weak D match, TRBD1 (5 bases). The ends were cut back, 3 bases at V and 6 bases at J, with 11 bases in the middle. The CDR3 spans 13 residues.

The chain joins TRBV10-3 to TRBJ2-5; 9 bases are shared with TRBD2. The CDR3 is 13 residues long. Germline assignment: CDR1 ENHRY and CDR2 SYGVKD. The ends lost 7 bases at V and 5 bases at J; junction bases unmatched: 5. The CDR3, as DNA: TGTGCCATCAAGGCCAGCGGGGGGGAGACCCAGTACTTC. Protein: CAIKASGGETQYF.